These 21 T cell receptor beta chains share one sample of origin, sequenced in a study of T cells after yellow fever vaccination. TCRdb re-called the 5' RACE reads through MiXCR, storing one row per CDR3 protein. The sample includes roughly 310,000 distinct CDR3 sequences, roughly 3.5% of them seen just once. This specimen consisted of PBMCs, obtained on the day of the yellow fever booster vaccination. The receptors stem from a man between 18 and 29 years old who received the YFV17D yellow fever vaccine.

The chain carries TRBV3-1 and TRBJ1-1; a weak D match, TRBD1 (6 bases). The V end lost 2 bases, the J end lost 4 bases, and 8 bases lay between the germline ends. The CDR3 sequence is 13 residues long. Germline-derived CDR1 and CDR2 are LGHDT and YNNKEL (reference sequence). CDR3: CASSQQGITEAFF. The CDR3 region has the DNA TGTGCCAGCAGCCAACAGGGGATCACTGAAGCTTTCTTT.

This clonotype was detected ten times or more. The rearrangement links TRBV5-1 to TRBJ1-1; D unclear. Trimming shortened V by 2 bases and J by 0 bases, and 5 bases separated the two germline ends. This CDR3 has 13 residues. Germline V lookup: CDR1 SGHRS, CDR2 YFSETQ. CDR3 sequence: CASSFRVNTEAFF. CDR3 nucleotide sequence: TGCGCCAGCAGCTTTCGCGTGAACACTGAAGCTTTCTTT.

In its sample, this clonotype was seen many times. The chain is built from TRBV5-6 and TRBJ2-5, with D perhaps matching TRBD2 (6 bases). Germline V gene data show CDR1 as SGHDT and CDR2 as YYEEEE. Trimming cost V 4 bases and J 2 bases, with 12 bases left between them. The CDR3 has 14 amino acids. The CDR3 DNA sequence: TGTGCCAGCAGCATAGTAGGGAGGCAAGAGACCCAGTACTTC. Its translation is CASSIVGRQETQYF.

This clonotype was seen at least ten times. This rearrangement joins TRBV7-9 to TRBJ1-3, with D hard to call. Germline CDR1 reads SEHNR; CDR2 reads FQNEAQ (reference sequence). V shed 7 bases and J shed 0 bases, with 10 bases lying between them. The CDR3 loop spans 14 amino acids. CDR3 nucleotides: TGTGCCAGCACCCCCGACTACTCTGGAAACACCATATATTTT. It codes for CASTPDYSGNTIYF.

This clonotype has at least ten counts. The CDR3 region is CSALRGSTDTQYF. In DNA, the CDR3 is TGCAGTGCTTTGCGGGGCAGCACAGATACGCAGTATTTT. The rearrangement joins TRBV20-1 to TRBJ2-3, with D maybe TRBD2 (6 bases). From germline, CDR1 is DFQATT and CDR2 SNEGSKA (reference sequence). Trimming stripped 5 bases from V and 0 bases from J, with 9 bases between. The CDR3 consists of 13 residues.

This clonotype was recorded at least ten times. V usage is TRBV4-3 and J usage is TRBJ2-1; 10 bases agree with TRBD2. From germline, CDR1 is LGHNA and CDR2 YSLEER. Germline trimming cut 0 bases from V and 4 bases from J; bases unmatched to any gene: 12. This CDR3 is built from 19 residues. CDR3 loop: CASSQDPTQRGGVYNEQFF. CDR3 coding DNA: TGCGCCAGCAGCCAAGATCCGACGCAGCGGGGGGGCGTATACAATGAGCAGTTCTTC.

The sample holds many counts of this clonotype. This chain links TRBV3-1 with TRBJ2-5; 11 bases are shared with TRBD2. This CDR3 is built from 15 residues. Germline V lookup: CDR1 LGHDT, CDR2 YNNKEL (reference sequence). V trimming: 1 base; J trimming: 4 bases; junction bases outside the gene matches: 2. CDR3 sequence: CASSQGLAGIETQYF. In DNA form, the CDR3 reads TGTGCCAGCAGCCAAGGACTAGCGGGGATAGAGACCCAGTACTTC.

The rearrangement joins TRBV12-3 or TRBV12-4 to TRBJ2-5, with a weak D call TRBD1 (6 bases). CDR3 length: 15 amino acids. The V and J ends lost 5 bases and 4 bases respectively, with 17 bases between them. CDR3 DNA sequence: TGTGCCAGCAGTCCGGCGGACAGCGGCGGAGAGACCCAGTACTTC. As protein: CASSPADSGGETQYF.

This clonotype was seen many times. The gene calls are TRBV9 and TRBJ2-3; D is undetermined. V shed 0 bases and J shed 0 bases, with 5 bases lying between them. The germline V gene has CDR1 SGDLS and CDR2 YYNGEE. This CDR3 is built from 14 residues. This chain's CDR3 is CASSVDGSTDTQYF. The CDR3 nucleotides are TGTGCCAGCAGCGTAGATGGTAGCACAGATACGCAGTATTTT.

In its sample, this clonotype was seen many times. For the CDR3, the DNA is TGTGCCAGCAGTGACAGGTACCAAGAGACCCAGTACTTC. Its translation: CASSDRYQETQYF. The genes are TRBV28 and TRBJ2-5, with a possible D match to TRBD1 (6 bases). The CDR3 spans 13 residues. V lost 5 bases and J 0 bases, leaving 7 bases between the germline ends. Germline CDR1 is MDHEN and CDR2 is SYDVKM.

This clonotype has a count of ten or more. The rearrangement joins TRBV29-1 to TRBJ2-1; D gene unclear. Germline V gene lookup returns CDR1 SQVTM and CDR2 ANQGSEA. The CDR3 sequence is 10 residues long. V was cut by 3 bases and J by 7 bases, with 4 bases left in between. The CDR3 sequence: CSVEINEQFF. CDR3 sequence (DNA): TGCAGCGTTGAGATTAATGAGCAGTTCTTC.

This clonotype was counted a few times. The V and J genes are TRBV20-1 and TRBJ2-5; TRBD2 matches at 8 bases. There are 15 residues in the CDR3. Per germline, CDR1 DFQATT and CDR2 SNEGSKA (reference sequence). Trimming at V came to 5 bases and at J to 4 bases, leaving 12 bases not matched to a gene. For the CDR3, the DNA is TGCAGTGCTGATAGTAAAAGCGGGGGAGGAGAGACCCAGTACTTC. It is translated as CSADSKSGGGETQYF.

V is TRBV18 and J is TRBJ1-5, with D tentatively TRBD1 (6 bases). CDR1 and CDR2 from the germline V gene are KGHSH and LQKENI. This CDR3 region has 15 residues. Trimming stripped 3 bases from V and 3 bases from J, with 12 bases between. The CDR3 coding sequence is TGTGCCAGCTCACCCTCAGGGGATCCCAATCAGCCCCAGCATTTT. Its translation is CASSPSGDPNQPQHF.

In its sample, this clonotype was seen a few times. The V call is TRBV18, the J call TRBJ2-1; no reliable D call. The CDR3 runs 13 residues. Per germline, CDR1 KGHSH and CDR2 LQKENI. Trimming took 6 bases from V and 8 from J, leaving 14 bases between them. CDR3 bases: TGTGCCAGCTCTCCTTACGTGGTGGATGAGCAGTTCTTC. Amino acid sequence: CASSPYVVDEQFF.

This clonotype was counted ten times or more. The chain is built from TRBV5-1 and TRBJ2-7, with D possibly TRBD2 on 5 matching bases. The ends were cut back, 0 bases at V and 6 bases at J, with 10 bases in the middle. Germline loops: CDR1 SGHRS, CDR2 YFSETQ. The CDR3 runs 13 residues. In DNA form, the CDR3 reads TGCGCCAGCAGCTTGGTACCCGGGGTCGAGCAGTACTTC. Encoded protein: CASSLVPGVEQYF.

This clonotype occurred a few times. V gene TRBV5-1 combines with J gene TRBJ2-1, with 14 nucleotides matching TRBD2. V lost 4 bases to trimming and J lost 6 bases; unmatched junction nucleotides: 6. The CDR3 loop spans 16 amino acids. Germline-derived CDR1 and CDR2 are SGHRS and YFSETQ. The CDR3 bases are TGCGCCAGCAGCCTCCAGACTAGCGGGGGGGTCAATGAGCAGTTCTTC. It yields the protein CASSLQTSGGVNEQFF.

This clonotype was detected many times. The rearrangement links TRBV7-2 to TRBJ1-5; the match to TRBD1 covers 8 bases. CDR3 size: 14 residues. Trimming took 5 bases from V and 9 from J; bases not matched to a gene: 9. CDR1 and CDR2 from the germline V gene are SGHTA and FQGNSA. The CDR3 sequence is CASSPQGASRPQHF. CDR3 DNA sequence: TGTGCCAGCAGCCCTCAGGGGGCGTCCCGGCCCCAGCATTTT.

This clonotype was detected a few times. The chain has TRBV6-1 and TRBJ2-2; 7 bases match TRBD2. CDR1 is MNHNS and CDR2 is SASEGT in the germline V gene. This CDR3 has 13 amino acids. V trimming: 7 bases; J trimming: 5 bases; junction bases outside the gene matches: 4. CDR3 nucleotides: TGTGCCAGCATAACGGGGGGAACCGGGGAGCTGTTTTTT. It encodes CASITGGTGELFF.

The J gene is TRBJ2-2, the V gene TRBV5-1; 8 nucleotides agree with TRBD1. The CDR3 sequence is 15 residues long. Germline V CDR1 and CDR2: SGHRS, YFSETQ. The J segment lost 7 bases and the V segment lost 4 bases, leaving 9 bases of the junction unmatched. CDR3 sequence reads: CASSPWTGQGGELFF. CDR3 nucleotide sequence: TGCGCCAGCAGCCCCTGGACAGGGCAGGGCGGGGAGCTGTTTTTT.

This clonotype was found many times. The chain is built from TRBV29-1 and TRBJ2-5; 9 positions match TRBD2. The junction had 2 bases not matched to a gene; V was cut back by 4 bases and J by 2 bases. CDR3 length: 13 amino acids. Germline V gene data show CDR1 as SQVTM and CDR2 as ANQGSEA. CDR3 region: CSVAAGGQETQYF. The CDR3 DNA sequence: TGCAGCGTTGCGGCGGGGGGGCAAGAGACCCAGTACTTC.

The rearrangement uses TRBV6-5 and TRBJ2-3, with 8 bases matching TRBD2. J gave up 2 bases and V 9 bases, and 7 bases lay outside the gene matches. CDR3 length: 14 amino acids. Germline V gives CDR1 MNHEY, CDR2 SVGAGI. The CDR3 bases are TGTGCCAGTTGTAGCGGGGTTCACACAGATACGCAGTATTTT. Translation gives CASCSGVHTDTQYF.